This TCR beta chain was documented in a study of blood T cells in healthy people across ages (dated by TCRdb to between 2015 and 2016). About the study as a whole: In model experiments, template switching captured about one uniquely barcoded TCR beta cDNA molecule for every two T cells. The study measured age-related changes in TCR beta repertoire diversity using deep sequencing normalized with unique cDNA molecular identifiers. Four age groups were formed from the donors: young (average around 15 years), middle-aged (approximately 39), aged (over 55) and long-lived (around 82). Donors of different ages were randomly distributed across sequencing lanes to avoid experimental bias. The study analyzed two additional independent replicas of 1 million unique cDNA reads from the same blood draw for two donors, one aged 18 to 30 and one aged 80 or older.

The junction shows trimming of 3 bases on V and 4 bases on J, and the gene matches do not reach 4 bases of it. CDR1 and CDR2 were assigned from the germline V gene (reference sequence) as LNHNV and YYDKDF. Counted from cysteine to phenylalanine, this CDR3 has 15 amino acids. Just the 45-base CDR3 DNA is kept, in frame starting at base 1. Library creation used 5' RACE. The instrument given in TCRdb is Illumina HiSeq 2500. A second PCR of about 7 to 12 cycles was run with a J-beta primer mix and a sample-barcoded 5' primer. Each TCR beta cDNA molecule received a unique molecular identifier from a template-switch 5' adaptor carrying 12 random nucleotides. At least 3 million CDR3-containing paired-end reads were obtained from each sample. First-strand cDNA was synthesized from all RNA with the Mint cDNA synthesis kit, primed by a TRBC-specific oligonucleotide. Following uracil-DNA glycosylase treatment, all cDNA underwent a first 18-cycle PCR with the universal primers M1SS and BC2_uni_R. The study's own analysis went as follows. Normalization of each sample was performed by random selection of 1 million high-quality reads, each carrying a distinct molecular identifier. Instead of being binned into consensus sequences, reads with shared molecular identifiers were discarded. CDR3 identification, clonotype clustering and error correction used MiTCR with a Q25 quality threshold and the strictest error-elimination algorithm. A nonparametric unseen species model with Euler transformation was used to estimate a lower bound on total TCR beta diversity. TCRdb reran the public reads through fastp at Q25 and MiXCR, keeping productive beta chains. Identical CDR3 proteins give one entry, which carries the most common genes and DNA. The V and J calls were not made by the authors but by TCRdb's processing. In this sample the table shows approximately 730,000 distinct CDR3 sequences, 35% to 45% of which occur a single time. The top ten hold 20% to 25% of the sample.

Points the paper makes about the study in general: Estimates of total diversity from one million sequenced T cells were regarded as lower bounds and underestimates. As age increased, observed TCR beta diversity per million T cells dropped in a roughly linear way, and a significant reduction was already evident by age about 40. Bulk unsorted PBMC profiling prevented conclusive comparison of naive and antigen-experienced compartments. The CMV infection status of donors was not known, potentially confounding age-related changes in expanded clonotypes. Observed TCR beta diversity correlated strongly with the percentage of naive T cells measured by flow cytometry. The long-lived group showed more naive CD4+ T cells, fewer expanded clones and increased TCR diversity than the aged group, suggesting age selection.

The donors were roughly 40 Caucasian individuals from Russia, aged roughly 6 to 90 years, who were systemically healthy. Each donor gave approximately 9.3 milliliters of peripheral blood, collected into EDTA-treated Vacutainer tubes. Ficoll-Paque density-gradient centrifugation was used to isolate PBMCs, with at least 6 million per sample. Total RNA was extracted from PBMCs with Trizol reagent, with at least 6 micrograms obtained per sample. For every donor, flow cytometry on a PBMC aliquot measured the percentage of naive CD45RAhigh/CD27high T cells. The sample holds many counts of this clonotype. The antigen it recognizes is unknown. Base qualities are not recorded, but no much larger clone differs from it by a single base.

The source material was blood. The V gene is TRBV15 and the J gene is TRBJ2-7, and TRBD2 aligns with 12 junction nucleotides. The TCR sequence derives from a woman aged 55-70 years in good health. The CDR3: CATSSPGLAGYEQYF. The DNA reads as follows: TGTGCCACCAGCAGTCCGGGACTAGCGGGTTACGAGCAGTACTTC.